These T cell receptor beta chains were read from a single sample in a study of CD8 T cells in Susac syndrome. TCRdb reprocessed the immunoSEQ multiplex PCR reads via MiXCR and lists one record per CDR3 protein. The sample has some 190,000 distinct CDR3 sequences, about 95% seen once. What was sequenced was CD4+ T cells from PBMCs. Source of these receptors: a human donor in good health. CDR3s include the opening cysteine and the closing phenylalanine or tryptophan. Fields, in order: D gene, J gene, V gene, clone size, CDR3 DNA, CDR3 protein. D genes are given only for firm matches. Size is omitted from some rows. Given values are once, few, many or a class for expanded clones.

d_gene: .
j_gene: TRBJ2-4
v_gene: TRBV29-1
abundance: .
CDR3nt: TGCAGCGCCGGACGGCAAGACAAAAACATTCAGTACTTC
CDR3aa: CSAGRQDKNIQYF

d_gene: TRBD1
j_gene: TRBJ2-4
v_gene: TRBV19
abundance: .
CDR3nt: TGTGCCAGTAGCCCCGGACAGGCGGGCATGATTCAGTACTTC
CDR3aa: CASSPGQAGMIQYF

d_gene: .
j_gene: TRBJ1-1
v_gene: TRBV6-2/TRBV6-3
abundance: .
CDR3nt: TGTGCCAGCAGTTCAGAGTTTGTAACTGAAGCTTTCTTT
CDR3aa: CASSSEFVTEAFF

d_gene: TRBD2
j_gene: TRBJ2-3
v_gene: TRBV4-1
abundance: .
CDR3nt: TGCGCCAGCAGCCAGTGGACTAGCGGGACCGCAGATACGCAGTATTTT
CDR3aa: CASSQWTSGTADTQYF

d_gene: .
j_gene: TRBJ2-5
v_gene: TRBV7-8
abundance: .
CDR3nt: TGTGCCAGCAGCTTAGGATCTCGGGAGACCCAGTACTTC
CDR3aa: CASSLGSRETQYF

d_gene: .
j_gene: TRBJ2-1
v_gene: TRBV9
abundance: .
CDR3nt: TGTGCCAGCAGCTTGGACAATGAGCAGTTCTTC
CDR3aa: CASSLDNEQFF

d_gene: .
j_gene: TRBJ2-1
v_gene: TRBV4-1
abundance: .
CDR3nt: TGCGCCAGCAGCCAAATTTGGTACAATGAGCAGTTCTTC
CDR3aa: CASSQIWYNEQFF

d_gene: .
j_gene: TRBJ2-3
v_gene: TRBV11-2
abundance: .
CDR3nt: TGTGCCAGCAGCTTAGCCCTAAATACGCAGTATTTT
CDR3aa: CASSLALNTQYF

d_gene: .
j_gene: TRBJ2-3
v_gene: TRBV27
abundance: .
CDR3nt: TGTGCCAGTTTAAAAAGGGGTACAGATACGCAGTATTTT
CDR3aa: CASLKRGTDTQYF

d_gene: TRBD1
j_gene: TRBJ2-1
v_gene: TRBV29-1
abundance: .
CDR3nt: TGCAGCGTTGACAGGACAGGGGGAAACAATGAGCAGTTCTTC
CDR3aa: CSVDRTGGNNEQFF

d_gene: .
j_gene: TRBJ2-7
v_gene: TRBV25-1
abundance: .
CDR3nt: TGTGCCAGCACCGCGACTTCCTACGAGCAGTACTTC
CDR3aa: CASTATSYEQYF

d_gene: TRBD2
j_gene: TRBJ2-1
v_gene: TRBV20-1
abundance: .
CDR3nt: TGCAGTGCGCAAGGACTAGTCGCCTACAATGAGCAGTTCTTC
CDR3aa: CSAQGLVAYNEQFF

d_gene: TRBD1
j_gene: TRBJ2-5
v_gene: TRBV5-1
abundance: .
CDR3nt: TGCGCCAGCAGCTTGATGGGACAGGTCCAAGAGACCCAGTACTTC
CDR3aa: CASSLMGQVQETQYF

d_gene: .
j_gene: TRBJ2-7
v_gene: TRBV15
abundance: .
CDR3nt: TGTGCCACCAGTCAGGGAAACTACGAGCAGTACTTC
CDR3aa: CATSQGNYEQYF

d_gene: .
j_gene: TRBJ1-1
v_gene: TRBV27
abundance: .
CDR3nt: TGTGCCAGCAGACCTCTCCGGGACAACACTGAAGCTTTCTTT
CDR3aa: CASRPLRDNTEAFF

d_gene: .
j_gene: TRBJ1-4
v_gene: TRBV12-3/TRBV12-4
abundance: .
CDR3nt: TGTGCCAGCAGTTTTACGGCTACAAATGAAAAACTGTTTTTT
CDR3aa: CASSFTATNEKLFF

d_gene: .
j_gene: TRBJ2-3
v_gene: TRBV27
abundance: .
CDR3nt: TGTGCCAGTCGAGCCCAGGGAGCGGACGACACAGATACGCAGTATTTT
CDR3aa: CASRAQGADDTDTQYF

d_gene: .
j_gene: TRBJ1-2
v_gene: TRBV20-1
abundance: .
CDR3nt: TGCAGTGCTAGAGATGAGACAGGAGTGGAGTATGGCTACACCTTC
CDR3aa: CSARDETGVEYGYTF

d_gene: .
j_gene: TRBJ2-1
v_gene: TRBV9
abundance: .
CDR3nt: TGTGCCAGCAGCGTAGATTGGGTCGGCGGTCTCGGGCAGTTCTTC
CDR3aa: CASSVDWVGGLGQFF

d_gene: TRBD2
j_gene: TRBJ2-2
v_gene: TRBV19
abundance: .
CDR3nt: TGTGCCAGTAGTTCACCGGGACTAGCGGGGCTTACCACGTCCGGGGAGCTGTTTTTT
CDR3aa: CASSSPGLAGLTTSGELFF

d_gene: .
j_gene: TRBJ2-5
v_gene: TRBV6-2/TRBV6-3
abundance: once
CDR3nt: TGTGCCAGCAGTCCCCGGCAGACCAAAGAGACCCAGTACTTC
CDR3aa: CASSPRQTKETQYF

d_gene: .
j_gene: TRBJ2-5
v_gene: TRBV29-1
abundance: .
CDR3nt: TGCAGCGTTGCGACTACTCAAGAGACCCAGTACTTC
CDR3aa: CSVATTQETQYF

d_gene: TRBD1
j_gene: TRBJ1-5
v_gene: TRBV12-3/TRBV12-4
abundance: .
CDR3nt: TGTGCCAGCAGACAGGGGGTGGGGCAGCCCCAGCATTTT
CDR3aa: CASRQGVGQPQHF

d_gene: .
j_gene: TRBJ1-2
v_gene: TRBV25-1
abundance: .
CDR3nt: TGTGCCAGCAGTCCCTACGGGGGGAGCTATGGCTACACCTTC
CDR3aa: CASSPYGGSYGYTF

d_gene: .
j_gene: TRBJ1-5
v_gene: TRBV27
abundance: .
CDR3nt: TGTGCCAGCAGGGCAGGACAGATTAGCAATCAGCCCCAGCATTTT
CDR3aa: CASRAGQISNQPQHF

d_gene: .
j_gene: TRBJ2-4
v_gene: TRBV7-2
abundance: .
CDR3nt: TGTGCCAGCAGCTCCTGGGCAGGTGAATACATTCAGTACTTC
CDR3aa: CASSSWAGEYIQYF

d_gene: TRBD2
j_gene: TRBJ2-1
v_gene: TRBV5-6
abundance: .
CDR3nt: TGTGCCAGCAGCCGGTGGCTGAGCGGGGAATACAATGAGCAGTTCTTC
CDR3aa: CASSRWLSGEYNEQFF

d_gene: .
j_gene: TRBJ2-3
v_gene: TRBV7-9
abundance: .
CDR3nt: TGTGCCAGCAGCTTCCGTCCAGCGGGTGGCACAGATACGCAGTATTTT
CDR3aa: CASSFRPAGGTDTQYF

d_gene: .
j_gene: TRBJ1-3
v_gene: TRBV5-1
abundance: .
CDR3nt: TGCGCCAGCAGCGATGGGTCAGGAAACACCATATATTTT
CDR3aa: CASSDGSGNTIYF

d_gene: .
j_gene: TRBJ2-6
v_gene: TRBV4-3
abundance: once
CDR3nt: TGCGCCAGCAGCCAAGACGCATCTGGGGCCAACGTCCTGACTTTC
CDR3aa: CASSQDASGANVLTF

d_gene: .
j_gene: TRBJ1-6
v_gene: TRBV25-1
abundance: .
CDR3nt: TGTGCCAGCAGTGCCCCCTTGAATAGCATCAATTCACCCCTCCACTTT
CDR3aa: CASSAPLNSINSPLHF

d_gene: TRBD1
j_gene: TRBJ1-1
v_gene: TRBV10-3
abundance: .
CDR3nt: TGTGCCATCACCCTGCGACAGGGGAGGAACACTGAAGCTTTCTTT
CDR3aa: CAITLRQGRNTEAFF

d_gene: .
j_gene: TRBJ2-2
v_gene: TRBV18
abundance: few
CDR3nt: TGTGCCAGCTCACCGGGCTACACCGGGGAGCTGTTTTTT
CDR3aa: CASSPGYTGELFF

d_gene: TRBD1
j_gene: TRBJ2-7
v_gene: TRBV29-1
abundance: .
CDR3nt: TGCAGCGTTGAAAAACAAGGGGACAGGGTAGACGAGCAGTACTTC
CDR3aa: CSVEKQGDRVDEQYF

d_gene: TRBD1
j_gene: TRBJ1-1
v_gene: TRBV28
abundance: once
CDR3nt: TGTGCCAGCAGTGGGGGGACAGGGAGGGACACTGAAGCTTTCTTT
CDR3aa: CASSGGTGRDTEAFF

d_gene: .
j_gene: TRBJ2-5
v_gene: TRBV7-9
abundance: .
CDR3nt: TGTGCCAGCAGCTTAATGGGACACGGGCAAGAGACCCAGTACTTC
CDR3aa: CASSLMGHGQETQYF

d_gene: .
j_gene: TRBJ2-5
v_gene: TRBV19
abundance: .
CDR3nt: TGTGCCAGTAGTATGGTCGAGGGAGAGACCCAGTACTTC
CDR3aa: CASSMVEGETQYF

d_gene: .
j_gene: TRBJ1-5
v_gene: TRBV29-1
abundance: .
CDR3nt: TGCAGCGTTGAAGATGATGGAACAGACAATCAGCCCCAGCATTTT
CDR3aa: CSVEDDGTDNQPQHF

d_gene: .
j_gene: TRBJ2-1
v_gene: TRBV30
abundance: .
CDR3nt: TGTGCCTGGAGTGGAAGTCGTGAGCAGTTCTTC
CDR3aa: CAWSGSREQFF

d_gene: .
j_gene: TRBJ2-5
v_gene: TRBV25-1
abundance: .
CDR3nt: TGTGCCAGCAGTGAATTGGGGGCGACATGGGAGACCCAGTACTTC
CDR3aa: CASSELGATWETQYF

d_gene: TRBD1
j_gene: TRBJ2-5
v_gene: TRBV5-1
abundance: .
CDR3nt: TGCGCCAGCAGCTCGGGACAGAGAGAGACCCAGTACTTC
CDR3aa: CASSSGQRETQYF

d_gene: .
j_gene: TRBJ1-2
v_gene: TRBV27
abundance: .
CDR3nt: TGTGCCAGCAGCTTTAGACAGTTGGACTATGGCTACACCTTC
CDR3aa: CASSFRQLDYGYTF

d_gene: .
j_gene: TRBJ2-5
v_gene: TRBV9
abundance: .
CDR3nt: TGTGCCAGCAGCGTAAATGGAATGTACCAAGAGACCCAGTACTTC
CDR3aa: CASSVNGMYQETQYF

d_gene: .
j_gene: TRBJ1-2
v_gene: TRBV29-1
abundance: .
CDR3nt: TGCAGCGTTTCTGGGCGGGTAGGGCCCGACTACTATGGCTACACCTTC
CDR3aa: CSVSGRVGPDYYGYTF

d_gene: TRBD1
j_gene: TRBJ1-1
v_gene: TRBV12-3/TRBV12-4
abundance: .
CDR3nt: TGTGCCAGCACCGAGGGGGCGCAAACTGAAGCTTTCTTT
CDR3aa: CASTEGAQTEAFF

d_gene: .
j_gene: TRBJ2-7
v_gene: TRBV3-1
abundance: once
CDR3nt: TGTGCCAGCAGCCAAGGACGCCCCCACGAGCAGTACTTC
CDR3aa: CASSQGRPHEQYF

d_gene: .
j_gene: TRBJ1-5
v_gene: TRBV12-3/TRBV12-4
abundance: .
CDR3nt: TGTGCCAGCAGTCCCTCCGTTGCCCCGGGGAATCAGCCCCAGCATTTT
CDR3aa: CASSPSVAPGNQPQHF

d_gene: TRBD1
j_gene: TRBJ1-1
v_gene: TRBV7-8
abundance: .
CDR3nt: TGTGCCAGCAGCTCCCGAACAGGGGTAAGGACTGAAGCTTTCTTT
CDR3aa: CASSSRTGVRTEAFF

d_gene: .
j_gene: TRBJ1-5
v_gene: TRBV19
abundance: .
CDR3nt: TGTGCCAGTAGTTGGCAGGATAGCAATCAGCCCCAGCATTTT
CDR3aa: CASSWQDSNQPQHF

d_gene: .
j_gene: TRBJ2-7
v_gene: TRBV29-1
abundance: .
CDR3nt: TGCAGCGTTGCGGACAACTCCTACGAGCAGTACTTC
CDR3aa: CSVADNSYEQYF

d_gene: .
j_gene: TRBJ1-5
v_gene: TRBV4-1
abundance: .
CDR3nt: TGCGCCAGCAGTCCGGACAGCCTTGAACCCCAGCATTTT
CDR3aa: CASSPDSLEPQHF

d_gene: .
j_gene: TRBJ1-2
v_gene: TRBV3-1
abundance: .
CDR3nt: TGTGCCAGCAGCGACATGGGGGTGGCCTATGGCTACACCTTC
CDR3aa: CASSDMGVAYGYTF

d_gene: .
j_gene: TRBJ2-6
v_gene: TRBV4-1
abundance: .
CDR3nt: TGCGCCAGCAGCCAAGATAAAGGACTGAGCTCTGGGGCCAACGTCCTGACTTTC
CDR3aa: CASSQDKGLSSGANVLTF

d_gene: .
j_gene: TRBJ2-7
v_gene: TRBV18
abundance: .
CDR3nt: TGTGCCAGCTCACCGAGACGGGACCATGTCCACGAGCAGTACTTC
CDR3aa: CASSPRRDHVHEQYF

d_gene: .
j_gene: TRBJ2-3
v_gene: TRBV2
abundance: .
CDR3nt: TGTGCCAGCAGTGAACCCCTGGGGGATACGCAGTATTTT
CDR3aa: CASSEPLGDTQYF

d_gene: .
j_gene: TRBJ2-6
v_gene: TRBV4-3
abundance: .
CDR3nt: TGCGCCAGCAGTCGGTCGGCGAGCTCTGGGCCCAACGTCCTGACTTTC
CDR3aa: CASSRSASSGPNVLTF

d_gene: .
j_gene: TRBJ2-5
v_gene: TRBV12-3/TRBV12-4
abundance: once
CDR3nt: TGTGCCAGCAGTTTAGCGACCCCCTTCGGCCAGTACTTC
CDR3aa: CASSLATPFGQYF

d_gene: .
j_gene: TRBJ1-2
v_gene: TRBV12-3/TRBV12-4
abundance: .
CDR3nt: TGTGCCAGCAGTTTTCATAGGGATGGTGGCTACACCTTC
CDR3aa: CASSFHRDGGYTF

d_gene: .
j_gene: TRBJ2-7
v_gene: TRBV5-5
abundance: .
CDR3nt: TGTGCCAGCAGCCGCACGCGGGGTTACGAGCAGTACTTC
CDR3aa: CASSRTRGYEQYF